One sample yielded the 28 T cell receptor beta chains listed below, sequenced in a study of T cells expressing NK-cell markers. TCRdb reanalyzed the 5' RACE reads, giving one entry per CDR3 protein sequence and no DNA. Its listing shows around 100,000 distinct CDR3 sequences. Sequencing used blood T cells: a sorted CD56 or NKG2C T cell subset, CD4+ or CD8+ T cells, or bulk PBMC T cells (not recorded which). These receptors were collected from a woman aged 18 to 75 in good health.

The chain uses TRBV5-4 and TRBJ2-5; TCRdb proposes TRBD2, but this gene call is untestable without DNA. Germline V gives CDR1 SGHNT, CDR2 YYREEE (reference sequence). CDR3 length equals 16 residues. The CDR3 is CASSLWTSGTQETQYF.

The rearrangement links TRBV11-2 to TRBJ2-2; TCRdb gives TRBD2 as the D gene, but with no DNA this cannot be confirmed. This CDR3 is 12 amino acids long. Germline lookup yields CDR1 SGHAT and CDR2 FQNNGV. The CDR3 reads CASKGLAGELFF.

The chain combines TRBV7-9 with TRBJ1-2. Germline loops: CDR1 SEHNR, CDR2 FQNEAQ (reference sequence). There are 14 residues in the CDR3. The CDR3 is CASSLSTAGYGYTF.

The chain carries TRBV19 and TRBJ2-1; lacking DNA, the TRBD2 call made by TCRdb goes unchecked. The V gene's germline CDR1 is LNHDA and CDR2 SQIVND (reference sequence). There are 14 residues in the CDR3. The CDR3 sequence is CASSMGLVYNEQFF.

V and J are TRBV14 and TRBJ2-4. This CDR3 has 16 residues. Germline CDR1 and CDR2: SGHDN and FVKESK. Here the CDR3 reads CASSQDRFPAKNIQYF.

This rearrangement joins TRBV4-3 to TRBJ2-1; TCRdb names TRBD2, which stays unverified in the absence of DNA. The CDR3 is made up of 15 amino acids. Germline values: CDR1 LGHNA, CDR2 YSLEER. This chain's CDR3 is CASSLEVAGYNEQFF.

V usage is TRBV9 and J usage is TRBJ2-5; TCRdb's D call of TRBD1 is untestable without DNA. The CDR3 totals 14 residues. Germline loops: CDR1 SGDLS, CDR2 YYNGEE. The CDR3 loop reads CASSVYDSGETQYF.

This sequence joins TRBV7-8 and TRBJ2-5; absent DNA, TCRdb's TRBD1 call cannot be checked. CDR3 length equals 17 residues. Germline CDR1 and CDR2: SGHVS and FQNEAQ. CDR3: CASSLVPGERTWETQYF.

This sequence joins TRBV21-1 and TRBJ1-1. TRBV21-1 corresponds to a pseudogene. There are 16 residues in the CDR3. This CDR3 is CASSPRGGCDNTEAFF.

This sequence joins TRBV28 and TRBJ1-1; with no DNA, the TCRdb D assignment of TRBD1 cannot be verified. The germline V gene encodes CDR1 MDHEN and CDR2 SYDVKM. The CDR3 runs 17 residues. The CDR3 loop is CASSYPGGGPGTLGAFF.

The chain uses TRBV12-3 or TRBV12-4 and TRBJ2-1; TCRdb designates TRBD1, a call that cannot be tested without DNA. This CDR3 contains 15 residues. The chain's CDR3 is CASSSGQGRNNEQFF.

V and J are TRBV20-1 and TRBJ2-1; TCRdb selects TRBD2, and the lack of DNA leaves this call unchecked. CDR1 is DFQATT and CDR2 is SNEGSKA in the germline V gene (reference sequence). The CDR3 covers 12 residues. The CDR3 here is CGRLAGGGEQFF.

The chain recombines TRBV23-1 with TRBJ2-2; TCRdb selects TRBD2, and the lack of DNA leaves this call unchecked. TRBV23-1 counts as an open reading frame of uncertain function. The CDR3 sequence is 16 residues long. The CDR3: CASSQPRDSNTGELFF.

The chain recombines TRBV7-8 with TRBJ2-2; with no DNA, the TCRdb D assignment of TRBD2 cannot be verified. CDR1 is SGHVS and CDR2 is FQNEAQ in the germline V gene. This CDR3 is built from 18 residues. CDR3 loop: CASSLPGSGRRNTGELFF.

The CDR3 sequence is CASSDTLAGSTDTQYF. The genes are TRBV5-1 and TRBJ2-3; TCRdb's D call of TRBD2 is untestable without DNA. CDR3 length: 16 amino acids. Germline CDR1 is SGHRS and CDR2 is YFSETQ. Together with reference TRBV5-1 and TRBJ2-3, the CDR3 gives the full variable domain: KAGVTQTPRYLIKTRGQQVTLSCSPISGHRSVSWYQQTPGQGLQFLFEYFSETQRNKGNFPGRFSGRQFSNSRSEMNVSTLELGDSALYLCASSDTLAGSTDTQYFGPGTRLTVL.

This chain uses TRBV25-1 with TRBJ2-2; without DNA, the TCRdb call of TRBD2 cannot be checked. The length of the CDR3 is 15 residues. Germline V gene sequence: CDR1 MGHDK, CDR2 SYGVNS. CDR3 sequence: CASSTSGRDTGELFF.

The rearrangement joins TRBV18 to TRBJ2-3; TCRdb names TRBD2, which stays unverified in the absence of DNA. Germline V gene data show CDR1 as KGHSH and CDR2 as LQKENI. This CDR3 region has 14 residues. The CDR3 sequence is CASSWDSRTDTQYF.

The chain employs TRBV12-3 or TRBV12-4 and TRBJ2-3. There are 12 residues in the CDR3. CDR3 protein: CASLDISDTQYF.

The V gene is TRBV4-1, the J gene TRBJ1-1; checking the TCRdb D call of TRBD1 is not possible without DNA. Per the germline V gene, CDR1 is MGHRA and CDR2 is YSYEKL. CDR3 length equals 15 residues. This CDR3 is CASSHTEGENTEAFF.

The CDR3 protein is CASSPVPGVQETQYF. This chain links TRBV7-8 with TRBJ2-5; the TCRdb call, TRBD1, lacks DNA for checking. This CDR3 comprises 15 residues. Germline assignment: CDR1 SGHVS and CDR2 FQNEAQ. Full variable domain (outside the CDR3, taken from reference TRBV7-8 and TRBJ2-5): GAGVSQSPRYKVAKRGQDVALRCDPISGHVSLFWYQQALGQGPEFLTYFQNEAQLDKSGLPSDRFFAERPEGSVSTLKIQRTQQEDSAVYLCASSPVPGVQETQYFGPGTRLLVL.

The chain combines TRBV19 with TRBJ2-1; TCRdb reports TRBD2, a call that lacks DNA to check it against. The germline CDR1 and CDR2 sequences are LNHDA and SQIVND (reference sequence). This CDR3 has 14 amino acids. The CDR3 spells CASNAGTSANEQFF.

This rearrangement joins TRBV12-3 or TRBV12-4 to TRBJ2-1; TCRdb indicates TRBD1, and absent DNA this call remains unverified. The CDR3 spans 14 residues. The CDR3 protein is CASSLSWALDEQFF.

This chain's CDR3 is CASSQPVVDTEAFF. The chain carries TRBV4-1 and TRBJ1-1. The length of the CDR3 is 14 residues. The germline gives CDR1 MGHRA, CDR2 YSYEKL.

The J gene is TRBJ2-1, the V gene TRBV6-1. Per the germline V gene, CDR1 is MNHNS and CDR2 is SASEGT. The CDR3 covers 13 residues. The CDR3 loop is CASLGSSYNEQFF.

V and J are TRBV7-6 and TRBJ2-2. The CDR3 is made up of 15 amino acids. Germline V lookup: CDR1 SGHVS, CDR2 FNYEAQ. This chain's CDR3 is CASSLAAENTGELFF.

The chain carries TRBV5-1 and TRBJ2-3; the TCRdb D gene call, TRBD1, has no DNA to confirm it. This CDR3 contains 15 residues. In germline, CDR1 is SGHRS, CDR2 YFSETQ. The CDR3 loop is CASSGSGDSTDTQYF. The full variable domain, in which reference TRBV5-1 and TRBJ2-3 provide the parts outside the CDR3, is KAGVTQTPRYLIKTRGQQVTLSCSPISGHRSVSWYQQTPGQGLQFLFEYFSETQRNKGNFPGRFSGRQFSNSRSEMNVSTLELGDSALYLCASSGSGDSTDTQYFGPGTRLTVL.

V usage is TRBV29-1 and J usage is TRBJ2-7; the D call of TRBD2 rests on TCRdb alone, since no DNA is present to check it. This CDR3 is built from 13 residues. Germline CDR1 reads SQVTM; CDR2 reads ANQGSEA. The CDR3 loop reads CSVGSGDSYEQYF.

The chain employs TRBV11-2 and TRBJ2-1. Germline lookup yields CDR1 SGHAT and CDR2 FQNNGV. There are 13 residues in the CDR3. The CDR3 protein is CASSLAPNNEQFF.